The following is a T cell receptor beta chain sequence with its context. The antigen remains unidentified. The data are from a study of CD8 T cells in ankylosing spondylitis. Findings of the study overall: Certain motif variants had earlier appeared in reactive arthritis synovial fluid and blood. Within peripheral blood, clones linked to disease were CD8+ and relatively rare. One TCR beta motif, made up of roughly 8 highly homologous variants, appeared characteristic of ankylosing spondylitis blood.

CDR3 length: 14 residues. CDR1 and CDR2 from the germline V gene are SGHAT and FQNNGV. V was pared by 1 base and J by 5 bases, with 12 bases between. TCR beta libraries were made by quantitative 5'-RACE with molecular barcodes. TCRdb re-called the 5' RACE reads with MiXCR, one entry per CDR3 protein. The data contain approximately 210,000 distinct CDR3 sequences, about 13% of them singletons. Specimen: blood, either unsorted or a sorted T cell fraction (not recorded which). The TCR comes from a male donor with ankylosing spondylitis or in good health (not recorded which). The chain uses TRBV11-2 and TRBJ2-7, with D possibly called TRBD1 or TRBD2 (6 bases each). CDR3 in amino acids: CASSLGGAFNEQYF. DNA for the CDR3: TGTGCCAGCAGCTTAGGGGGGGCGTTCAACGAGCAGTACTTC.